These 5 T cell receptor beta chains were all obtained from the same sample, sequenced in a study of cytomegalovirus exposure and HLA in healthy donors. PCR amplification relied on 60 Vbeta primers (plus 13 Jbeta primers). The data were produced by immunoSEQ multiplex PCR, yet TCRdb's version contains in-frame clones alone and is incomplete. The sample has some 140,000 clones; approximately 79% are singletons. Sequenced material: PBMCs. These receptor sequences come from a woman aged 50 to 65 in good health and CMV-seropositive.

V and J are TRBV6-1 and TRBJ1-2; 7 bases match TRBD1. The CDR3 runs to 14 residues. Trimming cost V 6 bases and J 4 bases; bases outside gene matches: 8. CDR1 is MNHNS, CDR2 SASEGT, per germline. This CDR3 is CASSPGTEGYGYTF. In DNA, the CDR3 is TGTGCCAGCAGCCCCGGGACAGAGGGCTATGGCTACACCTTC.

The V and J genes are TRBV7-6 and TRBJ2-7; tentatively, D is TRBD1 (7 bases). Germline V gives CDR1 SGHVS, CDR2 FNYEAQ. CDR3 length equals 15 residues. The ends were cut back, 5 bases at V and 0 bases at J, with 14 bases in the middle. The CDR3 protein is CASSLTGRISYEQYF. As DNA, the CDR3 is TGTGCCAGCAGCCTGACAGGGAGGATCTCCTACGAGCAGTACTTC.

The chain is built from TRBV10-3 and TRBJ1-6, with D possibly TRBD1 on 6 matching bases. Germline V CDR1 and CDR2: ENHRY, SYGVKD. V was pared by 2 bases and J by 0 bases, with 14 bases between. The CDR3 totals 18 residues. CDR3 loop: CAISEPRGASSYNSPLHF. CDR3 nucleotides: TGTGCCATCAGTGAGCCCCGGGGGGCGAGCTCCTATAATTCACCCCTCCACTTT.

The chain combines TRBV5-1 with TRBJ1-1; tentatively, D is TRBD1 (5 bases). Germline loops: CDR1 SGHRS, CDR2 YFSETQ. CDR3 size: 14 residues. V dropped 2 bases and J dropped 4 bases, with 12 bases sitting between them. CDR3 residues: CASSFWGRTTEAFF. Written as DNA, the CDR3 is TGCGCCAGCAGCTTTTGGGGGAGGACCACTGAAGCTTTCTTT. Looking up the rest from reference TRBV5-1 and TRBJ1-1 gives the full variable domain: KAGVTQTPRYLIKTRGQQVTLSCSPISGHRSVSWYQQTPGQGLQFLFEYFSETQRNKGNFPGRFSGRQFSNSRSEMNVSTLELGDSALYLCASSFWGRTTEAFFGQGTRLTVV.

This chain connects TRBV19 to TRBJ2-2, with unresolved D. With 5 bases removed from V and 5 bases from J, the gap between germline ends came to 6 bases. The CDR3 is 12 residues long. In germline, CDR1 is LNHDA, CDR2 SQIVND (reference sequence). The CDR3, as DNA: TGTGCCAGTAGTCCAGGTACCGGGGAGCTGTTTTTT. It specifies CASSPGTGELFF.